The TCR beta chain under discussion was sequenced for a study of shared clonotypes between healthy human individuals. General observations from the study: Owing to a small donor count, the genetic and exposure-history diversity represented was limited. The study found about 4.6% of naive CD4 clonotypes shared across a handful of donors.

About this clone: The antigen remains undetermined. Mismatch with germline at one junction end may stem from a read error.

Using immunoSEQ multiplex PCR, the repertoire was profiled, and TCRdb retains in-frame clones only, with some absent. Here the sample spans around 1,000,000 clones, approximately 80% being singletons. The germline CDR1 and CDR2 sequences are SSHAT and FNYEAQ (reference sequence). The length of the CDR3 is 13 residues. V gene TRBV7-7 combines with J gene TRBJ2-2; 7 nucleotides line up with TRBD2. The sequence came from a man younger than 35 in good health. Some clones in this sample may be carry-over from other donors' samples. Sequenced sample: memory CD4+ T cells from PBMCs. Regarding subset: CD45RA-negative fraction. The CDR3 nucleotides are TGTGCCAGCAGCCGAGACCGGGGAGGGGTGCTGTTTTTT. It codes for CASSRDRGGVLFF.